These 20 T cell receptor beta chains originate from one sample sequenced in a study of identical twins. MiXCR, run by TCRdb on the 5' RACE reads, gives a single entry per CDR3 protein. The sample has about 700,000 distinct CDR3 sequences, roughly 8% seen once; the top ten hold 0.98%. A further study also used this sample, focusing on yellow fever vaccine responses in identical twins.

Sample: PBMCs. All receptors come from a woman between 18 and 30 years old in good health.

The chain recombines TRBV12-5 with TRBJ2-1; D possibly matches TRBD1 or TRBD2 (7 bases each). The CDR3 is 14 amino acids. Trimming pared 7 bases from V and 3 bases from J, leaving 13 bases between. Germline V gives CDR1 LGHNT, CDR2 FRNRAP. The CDR3 protein is CASAPGGGYNEQFF. As DNA, the CDR3 is TGTGCTAGTGCCCCAGGGGGGGGCTACAATGAGCAGTTCTTC.

This chain links TRBV30 with TRBJ2-2; D not certain. The CDR3 extends over 14 amino acids. Germline CDR1 reads GTSNPN; CDR2 reads SVGIG (reference sequence). V lost 4 bases to trimming and J lost 2 bases, with 11 bases between them. The CDR3 is CAWNKDGNTGELFF. The CDR3 nucleotides read TGTGCCTGGAACAAGGACGGAAACACCGGGGAGCTGTTTTTT.

This clonotype was found a few times. The chain recombines TRBV7-3 with TRBJ2-1; D possibly matches TRBD1 or TRBD2 (6 bases each). The CDR3 sequence is 16 residues long. Germline loops: CDR1 SGHTA, CDR2 FQGTGA. Trimming cost V 2 bases and J 7 bases, with 18 bases left between them. CDR3 in amino acids: CASSLETKGGLNEQFF. CDR3 in DNA: TGTGCCAGCAGCTTAGAGACCAAGGGGGGATTAAATGAGCAGTTCTTC. Drawing the rest from reference TRBV7-3 and TRBJ2-1, the complete variable domain is GAGVSQTPSNKVTEKGKYVELRCDPISGHTALYWYRQSLGQGPEFLIYFQGTGAADDSGLPNDRFFAVRPEGSVSTLKIQRTERGDSAVYLCASSLETKGGLNEQFFGPGTRLTVL.

This clonotype was seen a handful of times. The chain uses TRBV5-4 and TRBJ2-7; the D gene is possibly TRBD1 (6 bases). The germline gives CDR1 SGHNT, CDR2 YYREEE (reference sequence). With 2 bases removed from V and 0 bases from J, the gap between germline ends came to 12 bases. The CDR3 totals 15 residues. The CDR3 coding sequence is TGTGCCAGCAGCTTAGGCAGGGGATTCTCCTACGAGCAGTACTTC. It yields the protein CASSLGRGFSYEQYF.

Only a few counts were recorded for this clonotype. V is TRBV27 and J is TRBJ1-1, with 10 bases matching TRBD1. This CDR3 is built from 17 residues. Per germline, CDR1 MNHEY and CDR2 SMNVEV (reference sequence). V dropped 5 bases and J dropped 0; count of bases not matched to a gene: 9. The CDR3 here is CASSTRDRGIMNTEAFF. The CDR3 nucleotides are TGTGCCAGCAGTACTCGGGACAGGGGCATAATGAACACTGAAGCTTTCTTT.

The chain recombines TRBV6-6 with TRBJ1-5, with D unresolved. This CDR3 has 12 amino acids. Germline V gives CDR1 MNHNY, CDR2 SVGAGI (reference sequence). Trimming removed 8 bases from V and 4 bases from J, with 9 bases in between. The chain's CDR3 is CASEGSNQPQHF. The CDR3 coding sequence is TGTGCCAGCGAAGGGTCGAATCAGCCCCAGCATTTT.

This clonotype was detected many times. The chain links TRBV20-1 to TRBJ1-1; 7 bases fit TRBD1. After removal of 1 base from V and 5 bases from J, the junction contained 7 bases not matched to a gene. CDR1 DFQATT and CDR2 SNEGSKA come from the germline V gene (reference sequence). The CDR3 has 14 amino acids. The CDR3 DNA follows: TGCAGTGCTAGAGCGCCAACAGGGGATACTGAAGCTTTCTTT. Amino acids: CSARAPTGDTEAFF.

This clonotype was detected many times. This rearrangement joins TRBV12-3 or TRBV12-4 to TRBJ2-1; D may correspond to TRBD1 or TRBD2 (5 bases each). The CDR3 spans 15 residues. V was shortened by 7 bases and J by 7 bases, with 20 bases between the two germline ends. CDR3 DNA sequence: TGTGCCAGCACGAGGGGCGACTTGTTGAGGAATGAGCAGTTCTTC. Translation gives CASTRGDLLRNEQFF.

This chain connects TRBV20-1 to TRBJ1-2; 7 nucleotides align to TRBD1. Germline-derived CDR1 and CDR2 are DFQATT and SNEGSKA (reference sequence). With 6 bases clipped from V and 2 bases from J, the junction kept 9 bases outside the gene matches. This CDR3 is built from 14 residues. The CDR3 reads CSARRQGLNYGYTF. CDR3 nucleotides: TGCAGTGCGAGACGACAGGGTTTAAACTATGGCTACACCTTC.

This clonotype occurred a few times. The V and J genes are TRBV12-3 or TRBV12-4 and TRBJ2-7, with D perhaps matching TRBD1 (5 bases). The CDR3 contains 14 residues. V was cut by 6 bases and J by 4 bases, with 16 bases left in between. Written as DNA, the CDR3 is TGTGCCAGCAGCGCCGACACAGGACCTTACGAGCAGTACTTC. It translates to CASSADTGPYEQYF.

The sample holds many counts of this clonotype. V gene TRBV29-1 combines with J gene TRBJ2-7, with 13 bases identical to TRBD2. V lost 4 bases to trimming and J lost 2 bases; unmatched junction nucleotides: 5. Germline loops: CDR1 SQVTM, CDR2 ANQGSEA. The CDR3 extends over 15 amino acids. The CDR3, as DNA: TGCAGCGTTGGACTAGCGGGGGGCCTCGCCTACGAGCAGTACTTC. Protein product: CSVGLAGGLAYEQYF.

The table lists this clonotype with many counts. The chain couples TRBV27 to TRBJ2-7, with TRBD1 identical over 8 bases. The V segment lost 3 bases and the J segment 2 bases; nucleotides outside the gene matches: 3. Germline CDR1 is MNHEY and CDR2 is SMNVEV (reference sequence). The CDR3 runs 14 residues. As DNA, the CDR3 is TGTGCCAGCAGTTTGAGGACAGGGACCTACGAGCAGTACTTC. Encoded protein: CASSLRTGTYEQYF.

This clonotype has only a few counts. The DNA for the CDR3 is TGTGCCATCAGTGAGTCGGGTATGGGTAACACTGAAGCTTTCTTT. Translation: CAISESGMGNTEAFF. The chain recombines TRBV10-3 with TRBJ1-1; unclear D gene. The germline V gene encodes CDR1 ENHRY and CDR2 SYGVKD. The CDR3 length is 15 residues. Trimming took off 0 bases at V and 2 bases at J, with 10 bases between the two ends.

Only a few counts were recorded for this clonotype. The V call is TRBV4-3, the J call TRBJ2-1; 7 nucleotides align to TRBD2. Unmatched junction bases numbered 7, after V lost 0 bases and J lost 2 bases. The CDR3 has 17 residues. Germline CDR1 reads LGHNA; CDR2 reads YSLEER. The CDR3 bases are TGCGCCAGCAGCCAAGATCGGGGGAGGGGCACCTACAATGAGCAGTTCTTC. Encoded protein: CASSQDRGRGTYNEQFF.

This clonotype was detected ten times or more. The gene calls are TRBV12-3 or TRBV12-4 and TRBJ2-2; D not resolved. This CDR3 has 13 amino acids. V dropped 7 bases and J dropped 2 bases, with 8 bases sitting between them. CDR3 nucleotide sequence: TGTGCCAGCAACTACGTCAACACCGGGGAGCTGTTTTTT. Amino acids: CASNYVNTGELFF.

This chain uses TRBV6-1 with TRBJ2-7; D assignment may be TRBD1 or TRBD2 (5 bases each). Trimming shortened V by 6 bases and J by 6 bases, and 21 bases separated the two germline ends. Looked up from germline, CDR1 is MNHNS and CDR2 is SASEGT. This CDR3 is 15 amino acids long. The CDR3 sequence: CASSPRDPSGGEQYF. The CDR3 DNA sequence: TGTGCCAGCAGCCCCCGGGACCCCTCCGGTGGCGAGCAGTACTTC.

Comment on this clonotype: Relative to the germline gene, one junction end is altered; a read error may explain this. The chain recombines TRBV4-3 with TRBJ2-2, with a weak D call TRBD2 (5 bases). Germline V lookup: CDR1 LGHNA, CDR2 YSLEER. The length of the CDR3 is 15 residues. In nucleotides, the CDR3 is TGCGCCAGCAGCCTTACTAGGCTGAACATCGGGGAGCTGTTTTTT. Translated, it gives CASSLTRLNIGELFF.

This clonotype was seen many times. This chain joins TRBV4-3 and TRBJ2-7; 8 bases match TRBD1. Germline V CDR1 and CDR2: LGHNA, YSLEER. This CDR3 has 15 amino acids. V was clipped by 5 bases and J by 1 base; unmatched bases: 7. In DNA, the CDR3 is TGCGCCAGCAGCATGGACAGGGCAACTTCCTACGAGCAGTACTTC. Amino acids: CASSMDRATSYEQYF.

At least ten counts were recorded for this clonotype. J is TRBJ2-3 and V is TRBV4-3, with 9 positions matching TRBD2. V shed 0 bases, J shed 1 base, and the junction held 11 bases outside the gene matches. CDR3 length: 19 amino acids. Germline CDR1 and CDR2: LGHNA and YSLEER. CDR3 protein: CASSQEWRSTSGRTDTQYF. Written as DNA, the CDR3 is TGCGCCAGCAGCCAAGAATGGAGGAGTACTAGCGGGCGCACAGATACGCAGTATTTT.

The chain uses TRBV7-9 and TRBJ2-1; 11 nucleotides align to TRBD2. The V segment lost 1 base and the J segment 2 bases; nucleotides outside the gene matches: 4. CDR3 length: 17 amino acids. CDR1 SEHNR and CDR2 FQNEAQ come from the germline V gene (reference sequence). Here the CDR3 reads CASSLGSGLAAYNEQFF. The CDR3 coding sequence is TGTGCCAGCAGCTTAGGGTCGGGACTAGCGGCCTACAATGAGCAGTTCTTC. The full variable domain, in which reference TRBV7-9 and TRBJ2-1 provide the parts outside the CDR3, is DTGVSQNPRHKITKRGQNVTFRCDPISEHNRLYWYRQTLGQGPEFLTYFQNEAQLEKSRLLSDRFSAERPKGSFSTLEIQRTEQGDSAMYLCASSLGSGLAAYNEQFFGPGTRLTVL.